The 26 T cell receptor beta chains below come from one sample, sequenced in a study of T-cell reconstitution after alpha-beta-depleted transplantation in children. Unique molecular identifiers were incorporated when the TCRbeta library was constructed. A single record per CDR3 protein comes from TCRdb applying MiXCR to the PCR reads. The repertoire includes hundreds of thousands of distinct CDR3 sequences, more than 20% of them detected once, and more than 4.5% sits in the top ten. The sequencing used PBMCs, mostly from graft donor cells, collected 360 days after TCRalphabeta/CD19-depleted stem cell transplant. These receptors came from a female patient aged 2-9 years who had a stem cell transplant for congenital amegakaryocytic thrombocytopenia, so the T cells may come from the graft donor.

The chain is built from TRBV7-2 and TRBJ2-1; TRBD2 aligns across 12 bases. The CDR3 length is 16 residues. Trimming cost V 2 bases and J 9 bases; bases outside gene matches: 8. Germline loops: CDR1 SGHTA, CDR2 FQGNSA. CDR3 coding DNA: TGTGCCAGCAGCTTAACTTTCGCTAGCGGGAGGGTTGAGCAGTTCTTC. Residues: CASSLTFASGRVEQFF.

Only a few counts were recorded for this clonotype. The CDR3 bases are TGCGCCAGCACCCCGAGGATCACCGGGGAGCTGTTTTTT. It encodes CASTPRITGELFF. The genes are TRBV5-1 and TRBJ2-2, with unresolved D. V was trimmed by 6 bases and J by 4 bases, leaving 10 bases between them. CDR1 is SGHRS, CDR2 YFSETQ, per germline. This CDR3 comprises 13 residues.

This clonotype occurred a few times. The rearrangement links TRBV7-2 to TRBJ2-1; D possibly matches TRBD1 or TRBD2 (5 bases each). This CDR3 has 15 residues. V gave up 5 bases and J gave up 6 bases, with 17 bases separating them. The germline V gene encodes CDR1 SGHTA and CDR2 FQGNSA. The CDR3: CASSLRDLRGNEQFF. CDR3 nucleotides: TGTGCCAGCAGCCTCCGGGACCTTAGGGGCAATGAGCAGTTCTTC.

CDR3 region: CSVRTGTENSPLHF. The CDR3 DNA follows: TGCAGCGTCAGAACCGGGACAGAGAATTCACCCCTCCACTTT. The genes are TRBV29-1 and TRBJ1-6, with 7 bases identical to TRBD1. Germline CDR1 reads SQVTM; CDR2 reads ANQGSEA. V lost 6 bases to trimming and J lost 7 bases; unmatched junction nucleotides: 9. The CDR3 consists of 14 residues.

This sequence joins TRBV5-1 and TRBJ1-3; D remains ambiguous. The V and J ends lost 0 bases and 0 bases respectively, with 7 bases between them. The CDR3 loop spans 15 amino acids. Germline V gene sequence: CDR1 SGHRS, CDR2 YFSETQ. CDR3 coding DNA: TGCGCCAGCAGCTTGGCCTTGAGCTCTGGAAACACCATATATTTT. Translation gives CASSLALSSGNTIYF.

In its sample, this clonotype was seen once. This chain links TRBV28 with TRBJ1-5; D call uncertain. This CDR3 is built from 13 residues. Germline-derived CDR1 and CDR2 are MDHEN and SYDVKM. Trimming pared 6 bases from V and 9 bases from J, leaving 15 bases between. The CDR3 sequence: CASSSGISTPQHF. Here the CDR3 DNA reads TGTGCCAGCAGCTCGGGCATTTCAACGCCCCAGCATTTT.

This clonotype was recorded once. V is TRBV29-1 and J is TRBJ2-4; no reliable D call. This CDR3 contains 12 residues. CDR1 is SQVTM and CDR2 is ANQGSEA in the germline V gene. The ends were cut back, 7 bases at V and 8 bases at J, with 15 bases in the middle. DNA for the CDR3: TGCAGCGCCCGCTTTATTTGGGACATTCAGTACTTC. Its translation is CSARFIWDIQYF.

This clonotype came up a few times. The V gene is TRBV5-4, the J gene TRBJ2-3; D unresolved. This CDR3 contains 16 residues. Germline V lookup: CDR1 SGHNT, CDR2 YYREEE (reference sequence). Trimming left V 1 base short and J 0 bases short, with 12 bases between. Here the CDR3 DNA reads TGTGCCAGCAGCTTGATGATGCGTTCTAGCACAGATACGCAGTATTTT. Its translation is CASSLMMRSSTDTQYF. The entire variable domain, with the rest obtained from reference TRBV5-4 and TRBJ2-3, is as follows: ETGVTQSPTHLIKTRGQQVTLRCSSQSGHNTVSWYQQALGQGPQFIFQYYREEENGRGNFPPRFSGLQFPNYSSELNVNALELDDSALYLCASSLMMRSSTDTQYFGPGTRLTVL.

This clonotype was seen only once. Since a much larger clone is just one base distant, this may be a read error. The chain employs TRBV29-1 and TRBJ2-5, with TRBD1 as a possible D gene (6 bases). The CDR3 spans 13 residues. CDR1 SQVTM and CDR2 ANQGSEA come from the germline V gene. The CDR3 coding sequence is TGCAGCGTCGAGGGGACACAACAAGAGACCCAGCACTTC. Its translation: CSVEGTQQETQHF.

The chain is built from TRBV4-1 and TRBJ1-4, with TRBD1 identical over 9 bases. J lost 7 bases, V lost 5 bases, and 5 bases had no gene match. Looked up from germline, CDR1 is MGHRA and CDR2 is YSYEKL. The CDR3 has 14 amino acids. The CDR3 nucleotides are TGCGCCAGCAGCGAGACAGGGGGGATTGAAAAACTGTTTTTT. This translates into CASSETGGIEKLFF.

Only a few counts were recorded for this clonotype. This chain uses TRBV6-2 or TRBV6-3 with TRBJ2-3, with 9 positions matching TRBD1. This CDR3 is built from 15 residues. The V and J ends lost 5 bases and 2 bases, in that order; junction bases with no gene match: 5. CDR1 is MNHEY, CDR2 SVGEGT, per germline. For the CDR3, the DNA is TGTGCCAGCAGTACGGGACAGGGTTCCACAGATACGCAGTATTTT. Protein product: CASSTGQGSTDTQYF.

There are a few counts of this clonotype. The CDR3 here is CASSHVTSGTTYEQYF. CDR3 nucleotide sequence: TGTGCCAGCAGCCACGTGACTAGCGGGACCACCTACGAGCAGTACTTC. The V and J genes are TRBV4-2 and TRBJ2-7, with TRBD2 identical over 11 bases. The CDR3 has 16 residues. CDR1 and CDR2 (germline): LGHNA, YNFKEQ. V lost 3 bases to trimming and J lost 2 bases; unmatched junction nucleotides: 6.

J is TRBJ1-5 and V is TRBV12-3 or TRBV12-4; 9 bases map to TRBD1. The CDR3 runs to 14 residues. J was trimmed by 7 bases and V by 8 bases; bases with no gene match: 9. The CDR3 DNA reads TGTGCCAGCGGAGAACAGGGGGCACGGCAGCCCCAGCATTTT. This gives the protein CASGEQGARQPQHF.

V usage is TRBV12-3 or TRBV12-4 and J usage is TRBJ1-4; 9 bases align to TRBD1. CDR3 length: 15 residues. V lost 0 bases, J lost 7 bases, and 3 bases stayed unmatched. The CDR3 DNA reads TGTGCCAGCAGTTTAGCGGGACAGGGTCGTGAAAAACTGTTTTTT. This translates into CASSLAGQGREKLFF.

This clonotype was seen many times. V usage is TRBV4-1 and J usage is TRBJ2-7; 8 bases line up with TRBD2. Losses at the gene ends were 7 bases for V and 5 bases for J; bases not matched to a gene: 7. Germline V gene data show CDR1 as MGHRA and CDR2 as YSYEKL. The CDR3 is made up of 13 amino acids. The CDR3 loop reads CASNPSGRHEQYF. The CDR3 DNA is TGCGCCAGCAACCCTAGCGGGCGTCACGAGCAGTACTTC.

The rearrangement links TRBV2 to TRBJ1-6, with D perhaps TRBD1 (6 bases). CDR3 length: 16 amino acids. The V end lost 7 bases, the J end lost 0 bases, and 13 bases lay between the germline ends. Germline V gene lookup returns CDR1 SNHLY and CDR2 FYNNEI. CDR3 region: CASTGTPSSYNSPLHF. Here the CDR3 DNA reads TGTGCCAGCACCGGGACACCGAGCTCCTATAATTCACCCCTCCACTTT.

This clonotype was observed a few times. This chain uses TRBV29-1 with TRBJ1-1, with D unclear. Germline V gene lookup returns CDR1 SQVTM and CDR2 ANQGSEA. V shed 7 bases and J shed 1 base, with 7 bases lying between them. CDR3 length: 11 residues. CDR3 bases: TGCAGCGGGAGATCGAACACTGAAGCTTTCTTT. Protein sequence: CSGRSNTEAFF.

There are many counts of this clonotype. This rearrangement joins TRBV9 to TRBJ1-2; a possible D gene is TRBD1 (5 bases). Germline-derived CDR1 and CDR2 are SGDLS and YYNGEE. The CDR3 is 15 residues long. V lost 1 base to trimming and J lost 2 bases, with 12 bases between them. The CDR3 reads CASSVLGTSNYGYTF. The DNA of the CDR3 is TGTGCCAGCAGCGTACTAGGGACGTCAAACTATGGCTACACCTTC.

The rearrangement links TRBV20-1 to TRBJ2-5; possibly TRBD1 or TRBD2 for D (5 bases each). Trimming pared 3 bases from V and 3 bases from J, leaving 17 bases between. This CDR3 is 15 amino acids long. CDR1 and CDR2 (germline): DFQATT, SNEGSKA (reference sequence). The CDR3 spells CSASRDGEQEETQYF. CDR3 nucleotides: TGCAGTGCTAGCCGGGACGGTGAACAGGAAGAGACCCAGTACTTC.

The chain is built from TRBV27 and TRBJ1-5; D gene uncertain. The CDR3 runs 13 residues. Per germline, CDR1 MNHEY and CDR2 SMNVEV (reference sequence). Trimming stripped 2 bases from V and 4 bases from J, with 6 bases between. CDR3 nucleotide sequence: TGTGCCAGCAGTTTAATAGGGAATCAGCCCCAGCATTTT. It specifies CASSLIGNQPQHF.

This clonotype was detected only a few times. The rearrangement links TRBV20-1 to TRBJ2-3, with no clear D. There are 15 residues in the CDR3. The V and J ends lost 6 bases and 4 bases respectively, with 20 bases between them. CDR1 DFQATT and CDR2 SNEGSKA come from the germline V gene (reference sequence). CDR3 residues: CSAGRRGLGADTQYF. In nucleotides, the CDR3 is TGCAGTGCCGGCCGCAGAGGTCTCGGTGCAGATACGCAGTATTTT.

This clonotype has just a few counts. V is TRBV10-3 and J is TRBJ2-2; 8 nucleotides line up with TRBD1. CDR1 ENHRY and CDR2 SYGVKD come from the germline V gene. J was trimmed by 7 bases and V by 2 bases; bases with no gene match: 6. This CDR3 region has 15 residues. The CDR3, as DNA: TGTGCCATCAGTGAGAATGGACAGGGAGGCGGGGAGCTGTTTTTT. Encoded protein: CAISENGQGGGELFF.

The chain couples TRBV15 to TRBJ2-7; the D gene is possibly TRBD1 (6 bases). Per the germline V gene, CDR1 is LNHNV and CDR2 is YYDKDF (reference sequence). Trimming pared 3 bases from V and 4 bases from J, leaving 10 bases between. The CDR3 is 13 residues long. As DNA, the CDR3 is TGTGCCACCAGCAGCAAACAGGGTTACGAGCAGTACTTC. Protein: CATSSKQGYEQYF. Complete variable domain (other parts from reference TRBV15 and TRBJ2-7): DAMVIQNPRYQVTQFGKPVTLSCSQTLNHNVMYWYQQKSSQAPKLLFHYYDKDFNNEADTPDNFQSRRPNTSFCFLDIRSPGLGDTAMYLCATSSKQGYEQYFGPGTRLTVT.

This rearrangement joins TRBV20-1 to TRBJ2-2, with 8 bases aligning to TRBD2. The CDR3 runs to 13 residues. Trimming took 5 bases from V and 9 from J; bases not matched to a gene: 8. CDR1 DFQATT and CDR2 SNEGSKA come from the germline V gene (reference sequence). CDR3 bases: TGCAGTGCTTCGCGGACTAGCCCACGGGAGCTGTTTTTT. This codes for CSASRTSPRELFF.

With regard to this clonotype: The CDR3 carries no conserved terminal phenylalanine or tryptophan, so it likely arises from a read error. The CDR3 is CSASRGREAFY. The CDR3 coding sequence is TGCAGTGCATCGAGGGGGCGCGAGGCTTTCTAT. This chain links TRBV20-1 with TRBJ1-1, with 7 bases lining up with TRBD1. J gave up 11 bases and V 6 bases, and 9 bases lay outside the gene matches. This CDR3 region has 11 residues. CDR1 and CDR2 (germline): DFQATT, SNEGSKA (reference sequence).

In this sample, this clonotype turned up a few times. This chain uses TRBV7-9 with TRBJ2-5; weak D call: TRBD2 (6 bases). V was trimmed by 1 base and J by 4 bases, leaving 19 bases between them. Germline values: CDR1 SEHNR, CDR2 FQNEAQ (reference sequence). CDR3 length equals 17 residues. The CDR3 nucleotides read TGTGCCAGCAGCTTAGGGTGGACTGCCGCGCGGGGAGAGACCCAGTACTTC. It encodes CASSLGWTAARGETQYF.